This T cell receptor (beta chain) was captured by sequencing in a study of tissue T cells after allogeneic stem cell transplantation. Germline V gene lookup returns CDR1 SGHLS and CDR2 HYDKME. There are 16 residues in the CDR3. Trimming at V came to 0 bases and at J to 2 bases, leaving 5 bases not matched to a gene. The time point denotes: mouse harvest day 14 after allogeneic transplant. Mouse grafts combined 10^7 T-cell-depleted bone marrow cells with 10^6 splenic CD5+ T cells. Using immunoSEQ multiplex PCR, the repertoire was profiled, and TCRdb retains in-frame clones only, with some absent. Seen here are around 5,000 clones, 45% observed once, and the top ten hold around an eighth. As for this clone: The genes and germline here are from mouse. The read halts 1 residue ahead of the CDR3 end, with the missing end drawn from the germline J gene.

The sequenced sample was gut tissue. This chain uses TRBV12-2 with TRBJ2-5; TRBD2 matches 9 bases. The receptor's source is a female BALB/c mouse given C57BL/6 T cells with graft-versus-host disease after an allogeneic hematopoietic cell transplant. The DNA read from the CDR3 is TGTGCCAGCTCTCTCGTACTGGGGGGTCCCCAAGACACCCAGTAC. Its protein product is CASSLVLGGPQDTQY. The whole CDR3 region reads CASSLVLGGPQDTQYF.